This T cell receptor (beta chain) was profiled in a study of blood T cell repertoires in COVID-19. Whole-study context: Some COVID-19 samples were acute and others convalescent; all came from the United States, Italy and Spain. T cells, B-cell-depleted T cells, or PBMCs provided the cDNA or gDNA that served as material.

Original analysis: For nucleated cells, counts were estimated from reference gene primer amplification. Assay: immunoSEQ multiplex PCR; the TCRdb copy retains only in-frame clones and omits some. The DNA was the basis for D and trimming; V, J and clone size are from that table. The sample yields about 190,000 clones, just under 85% seen once. The CDR3 runs to 16 residues. Germline CDR1 is LNHDA and CDR2 is SQIVND (reference sequence). Trimming shortened V by 5 bases and J by 11 bases, and 24 bases separated the two germline ends. This sequence joins TRBV19 and TRBJ1-4; D remains ambiguous. The source of this sequence is a woman aged 70 to 79 with active or convalescent COVID-19. The sample comprised peripheral blood. The CDR3 loop reads CASSWPRKSALGKLFF. For the CDR3, the DNA is TGTGCCAGTAGTTGGCCCCGGAAGTCGGCGCTCGGGAAACTGTTTTTT.